The next 3 T cell receptor beta chains were all read from a single sample in a study of monozygotic twins with inflammatory bowel disease. TCRdb reprocessed the 5' RACE reads, keeping one entry per CDR3 protein, no DNA. This sample contains more than 300,000 distinct CDR3 sequences. Sequencing was done on a sample of blood. These receptors all stem from a human donor with ulcerative colitis or Crohn's disease, or a healthy co-twin of an affected twin (not recorded which).

V usage is TRBV5-1 and J usage is TRBJ2-5; TCRdb outputs TRBD1, but without DNA this stays unchecked. From germline, CDR1 is SGHRS and CDR2 YFSETQ. The length of the CDR3 is 19 residues. CDR3 amino acids: CASSLSGDRGPKNQETQYF.

The chain employs TRBV5-4 and TRBJ2-7; the D call from TCRdb, TRBD1, cannot be confirmed without DNA. Germline CDR1 reads SGHNT; CDR2 reads YYREEE (reference sequence). The CDR3 has 15 residues. This chain's CDR3 is CASRLGVTGPNEQYF.

The J gene is TRBJ1-1, the V gene TRBV7-9. Germline V gene data show CDR1 as SEHNR and CDR2 as FQNEAQ (reference sequence). The CDR3 totals 15 residues. CDR3: CASSLALGAGTEAFF.